These T cell receptor beta chains were read from a single sample in a study of vaccination and CD4 T cells after COVID-19. TCRdb called the PCR reads again in MiXCR, with one record for every CDR3 protein. The sample lists about 3,300 distinct CDR3 sequences, approximately 49% occurring once. Their recognized antigens are unknown. The sequenced sample was CD4+ T cells from blood, cultured in vitro. The receptors shown here come from a human donor who had recovered from COVID-19. Both conserved end residues are part of each CDR3. The order of the fields is CDR3 length, D gene, clone size, J gene, V gene, CDR3 DNA, CDR3 protein. D genes are given only for firm matches. Clone size appears in some rows only: once, few, many, or a class for an expanded clone.

CDR3 length: 16
D gene: TRBD2
clone size: -
J gene: TRBJ2-2
V gene: TRBV6-1
CDR3 DNA: TGTGCCAGCAGTCCTCGGGGGGGGCTAGGAACCGGGGAGCTGTTTTTT
CDR3 protein: CASSPRGGLGTGELFF

CDR3 length: 14
D gene: TRBD1
clone size: -
J gene: TRBJ2-1
V gene: TRBV2
CDR3 DNA: TGTGCCAGCAGTGATACAGGGGGCTATGTCGAGCAGTTCTTC
CDR3 protein: CASSDTGGYVEQFF

CDR3 length: 16
D gene: -
clone size: few
J gene: TRBJ1-1
V gene: TRBV19
CDR3 DNA: TGTGCCAGTAGTGTTACGGGGGCAGAGGGGAACACTGAAGCTTTCTTT
CDR3 protein: CASSVTGAEGNTEAFF

CDR3 length: 12
D gene: -
clone size: -
J gene: TRBJ1-6
V gene: TRBV6-2/TRBV6-3
CDR3 DNA: TGTGCCAGCAGTCCTACGACGACACCCCTCCACTTT
CDR3 protein: CASSPTTTPLHF

CDR3 length: 15
D gene: -
clone size: -
J gene: TRBJ2-3
V gene: TRBV5-1
CDR3 DNA: TGCGCCAGCAGCACCGGTGGGGTTAGCACAGATACGCAGTATTTT
CDR3 protein: CASSTGGVSTDTQYF

CDR3 length: 12
D gene: -
clone size: -
J gene: TRBJ1-1
V gene: TRBV5-1
CDR3 DNA: TGCGCCAGCATTCAGAGATACACTGAAGCTTTCTTT
CDR3 protein: CASIQRYTEAFF

CDR3 length: 14
D gene: TRBD2
clone size: -
J gene: TRBJ2-7
V gene: TRBV15
CDR3 DNA: TGTGCCACCAGCAGAGTAGCGGGAGAGGGCGAGCAGTACTTC
CDR3 protein: CATSRVAGEGEQYF

CDR3 length: 13
D gene: -
clone size: -
J gene: TRBJ2-1
V gene: TRBV20-1
CDR3 DNA: TGCAGTGCTAGACTCCAGGAGGGGTATGAGCAGTTCTTC
CDR3 protein: CSARLQEGYEQFF

CDR3 length: 16
D gene: TRBD1
clone size: -
J gene: TRBJ1-5
V gene: TRBV10-1
CDR3 DNA: TGCGCCAGCAGAATTACCGGGACAGATAGCAATCAGCCCCAGCATTTT
CDR3 protein: CASRITGTDSNQPQHF

CDR3 length: 14
D gene: -
clone size: few
J gene: TRBJ1-5
V gene: TRBV28
CDR3 DNA: TGTGCCAGCAGTTCCCCAAGACGCAATCAGCCCCAGCATTTT
CDR3 protein: CASSSPRRNQPQHF

CDR3 length: 14
D gene: TRBD1
clone size: -
J gene: TRBJ1-6
V gene: TRBV25-1
CDR3 DNA: TGTGCCAGCAGTGATGTAGGGGGCGAGTCACCCCTCCACTTT
CDR3 protein: CASSDVGGESPLHF

CDR3 length: 12
D gene: TRBD1
clone size: -
J gene: TRBJ1-1
V gene: TRBV19
CDR3 DNA: TGTGCCACCCCCAGGGGGCCGAGTGAAGCTTTCTTT
CDR3 protein: CATPRGPSEAFF

CDR3 length: 14
D gene: -
clone size: -
J gene: TRBJ1-1
V gene: TRBV6-5
CDR3 DNA: TGTGCCAGCAGTTACGTCGGCCCAAACACTGAAGCTTTCTTT
CDR3 protein: CASSYVGPNTEAFF

CDR3 length: 13
D gene: -
clone size: -
J gene: TRBJ2-2
V gene: TRBV12-3/TRBV12-4
CDR3 DNA: TGTGCCAGCAGCTGGCTCCGCCTCGGGGAGCTGTTTTTT
CDR3 protein: CASSWLRLGELFF

CDR3 length: 15
D gene: TRBD1
clone size: -
J gene: TRBJ2-5
V gene: TRBV12-3/TRBV12-4
CDR3 DNA: TGTGCCAGCAGTTTAAGGGACAGGGGGCAGAAGACCCAGTACTTC
CDR3 protein: CASSLRDRGQKTQYF

CDR3 length: 15
D gene: TRBD1
clone size: few
J gene: TRBJ1-5
V gene: TRBV20-1
CDR3 DNA: TGCAGTGCTAAGGTGCCAGGGGGCCAAGGTCAGCCCCAGCATTTT
CDR3 protein: CSAKVPGGQGQPQHF

CDR3 length: 16
D gene: TRBD2
clone size: -
J gene: TRBJ2-1
V gene: TRBV20-1
CDR3 DNA: TGCAGTGCTAGAGATCGCTGGACTAGCGGGGCAAATGAGCAGTTCTTC
CDR3 protein: CSARDRWTSGANEQFF

CDR3 length: 13
D gene: TRBD1
clone size: -
J gene: TRBJ2-7
V gene: TRBV20-1
CDR3 DNA: TGCAGTGCTACTCGGGACAGACCCTACGAGCAGTACTTC
CDR3 protein: CSATRDRPYEQYF

CDR3 length: 18
D gene: TRBD2
clone size: -
J gene: TRBJ2-3
V gene: TRBV24-1
CDR3 DNA: TGTGCCACCAGTGATTTGCTTAAAGGGGAGGGGATAAAAGATACGCAGTATTTT
CDR3 protein: CATSDLLKGEGIKDTQYF

CDR3 length: 14
D gene: -
clone size: -
J gene: TRBJ1-6
V gene: TRBV2
CDR3 DNA: TGTGCCAGCACAGGGCTGTACGTTAATTCACCCCTCCACTTT
CDR3 protein: CASTGLYVNSPLHF

CDR3 length: 14
D gene: TRBD1
clone size: once
J gene: TRBJ2-6
V gene: TRBV6-1
CDR3 DNA: TGTGCCGGCAGCAACAGGGGGCAGATAGGCGTCCTGACTTTC
CDR3 protein: CAGSNRGQIGVLTF

CDR3 length: 13
D gene: -
clone size: -
J gene: TRBJ1-2
V gene: TRBV28
CDR3 DNA: TGTGCCAGCAGCCCTACAGGGAACTATGGCTACACCTTC
CDR3 protein: CASSPTGNYGYTF

CDR3 length: 15
D gene: -
clone size: once
J gene: TRBJ1-5
V gene: TRBV20-1
CDR3 DNA: TGCAGTGCTAGCTCCTTCGACAGGTTCAATCAGCCCCAGCATTTT
CDR3 protein: CSASSFDRFNQPQHF

CDR3 length: 14
D gene: TRBD1
clone size: -
J gene: TRBJ2-3
V gene: TRBV15
CDR3 DNA: TGTGCCACCAGCAGAGGACAGGGTACAGATACGCAGTATTTT
CDR3 protein: CATSRGQGTDTQYF

CDR3 length: 16
D gene: -
clone size: few
J gene: TRBJ2-1
V gene: TRBV6-1
CDR3 DNA: TGTGCCAGCAGGGGGGTAGCGGTGGGGTCATACAATGAGCAGTTCTTC
CDR3 protein: CASRGVAVGSYNEQFF

CDR3 length: 15
D gene: TRBD1
clone size: -
J gene: TRBJ2-3
V gene: TRBV7-2
CDR3 DNA: TGTGCCAGCAGCTTAGACGGACAGGGGTCAGATACGCAGTATTTT
CDR3 protein: CASSLDGQGSDTQYF

CDR3 length: 14
D gene: TRBD2
clone size: -
J gene: TRBJ2-1
V gene: TRBV20-1
CDR3 DNA: TGCAGTGCTAACACGGGAGGGTACGACAATGAGCAGTTCTTC
CDR3 protein: CSANTGGYDNEQFF

CDR3 length: 14
D gene: -
clone size: -
J gene: TRBJ2-3
V gene: TRBV29-1
CDR3 DNA: TGCAGCGTCTCAGACGAGACGGGCACAGATACGCAGTATTTT
CDR3 protein: CSVSDETGTDTQYF

CDR3 length: 13
D gene: -
clone size: few
J gene: TRBJ1-1
V gene: TRBV19
CDR3 DNA: TGTGCCAGCACCTACAGGGTCGGAACTGAAGCTTTCTTT
CDR3 protein: CASTYRVGTEAFF

CDR3 length: 13
D gene: -
clone size: once
J gene: TRBJ2-5
V gene: TRBV7-9
CDR3 DNA: TGTGCCAGCACCCCGACAGGAATAGAGACCCAGTACTTC
CDR3 protein: CASTPTGIETQYF

CDR3 length: 11
D gene: -
clone size: -
J gene: TRBJ1-4
V gene: TRBV19
CDR3 DNA: TGTGCCAGCCGACGTGGGGAAAAACTGTTTTTT
CDR3 protein: CASRRGEKLFF

CDR3 length: 13
D gene: -
clone size: -
J gene: TRBJ1-2
V gene: TRBV6-1
CDR3 DNA: TGTGCCAGCAGTGAATGGGGAGGGAATGGCTACACCTTC
CDR3 protein: CASSEWGGNGYTF

CDR3 length: 14
D gene: -
clone size: once
J gene: TRBJ2-4
V gene: TRBV27
CDR3 DNA: TGTGCCAGAAGTTTGAGGCAGGGGCGGGACATTCAGTACTTC
CDR3 protein: CARSLRQGRDIQYF

CDR3 length: 13
D gene: -
clone size: -
J gene: TRBJ2-1
V gene: TRBV12-5
CDR3 DNA: TGTGCTAGTGGTGCGGACCACAACAATGAGCAGTTCTTC
CDR3 protein: CASGADHNNEQFF

CDR3 length: 13
D gene: -
clone size: once
J gene: TRBJ1-2
V gene: TRBV11-3
CDR3 DNA: TGTGCCAGCAGTGGGGACGGAAGCTATGGCTACACCTTC
CDR3 protein: CASSGDGSYGYTF

CDR3 length: 15
D gene: TRBD1
clone size: few
J gene: TRBJ1-2
V gene: TRBV6-2/TRBV6-3
CDR3 DNA: TGTGCCAGCAGTCGGACAGGGAGCACCGCCTATGGCTACACCTTC
CDR3 protein: CASSRTGSTAYGYTF

CDR3 length: 12
D gene: -
clone size: -
J gene: TRBJ1-5
V gene: TRBV6-1
CDR3 DNA: TGTGCCACCCCGACCAGGAATCAGCCCCAGCATTTT
CDR3 protein: CATPTRNQPQHF

CDR3 length: 15
D gene: TRBD1
clone size: -
J gene: TRBJ1-2
V gene: TRBV7-2
CDR3 DNA: TGTGCCAGCAGCCCGAACGGACAGGGGGCGCGTGGCTACACCTTC
CDR3 protein: CASSPNGQGARGYTF

CDR3 length: 14
D gene: TRBD2
clone size: -
J gene: TRBJ2-7
V gene: TRBV20-1
CDR3 DNA: TGCAGTGCTAGAGAAGGGACGGGAGGGTACGAGCAGTACTTC
CDR3 protein: CSAREGTGGYEQYF

CDR3 length: 17
D gene: -
clone size: -
J gene: TRBJ2-4
V gene: TRBV7-2
CDR3 DNA: TGTGCCAGCAGCGAGCAGACCGGGACAACTCCCCGGGACATTCAGTACTTC
CDR3 protein: CASSEQTGTTPRDIQYF

CDR3 length: 14
D gene: TRBD2
clone size: -
J gene: TRBJ2-5
V gene: TRBV5-4
CDR3 DNA: TGTGCCAGCAGCTTACTAGCGGGAGAAAAGACCCAGTACTTC
CDR3 protein: CASSLLAGEKTQYF

CDR3 length: 11
D gene: -
clone size: -
J gene: TRBJ2-3
V gene: TRBV20-1
CDR3 DNA: TGCAGTGCTACCTATTCAGATACGCAGTATTTT
CDR3 protein: CSATYSDTQYF

CDR3 length: 16
D gene: TRBD2
clone size: -
J gene: TRBJ2-2
V gene: TRBV20-1
CDR3 DNA: TGCAGTGCTAGAGTCACCGGGAGGGGAAACACCGGGGAGCTGTTTTTT
CDR3 protein: CSARVTGRGNTGELFF

CDR3 length: 13
D gene: TRBD1
clone size: -
J gene: TRBJ1-1
V gene: TRBV30
CDR3 DNA: TGTGCCTGGAGTGTGGACAGGGGAGAACAAGCTTTCTTT
CDR3 protein: CAWSVDRGEQAFF

CDR3 length: 16
D gene: TRBD1
clone size: medium-sized
J gene: TRBJ1-2
V gene: TRBV30
CDR3 DNA: TGTGCCTGGAGTCCCACCCGGGACAGCCTTTTGGGAGGCTACACCTTC
CDR3 protein: CAWSPTRDSLLGGYTF

CDR3 length: 14
D gene: -
clone size: -
J gene: TRBJ1-2
V gene: TRBV3-1
CDR3 DNA: TGTGCCAGCAGCCAGACAACAGGGCACTATGGCTACACCTTC
CDR3 protein: CASSQTTGHYGYTF

CDR3 length: 14
D gene: -
clone size: -
J gene: TRBJ1-2
V gene: TRBV19
CDR3 DNA: TGTGCCAGTAGTTATCGGACAAACTCGGATGGCTACACCTTC
CDR3 protein: CASSYRTNSDGYTF

CDR3 length: 14
D gene: -
clone size: -
J gene: TRBJ1-2
V gene: TRBV12-3/TRBV12-4
CDR3 DNA: TGTGCCAGCAGTACTCAGACAGCCTTCTATGGCTACACCTTC
CDR3 protein: CASSTQTAFYGYTF

CDR3 length: 14
D gene: -
clone size: once
J gene: TRBJ1-1
V gene: TRBV27
CDR3 DNA: TGTGCCAGCTTTGCGCGGGGGATGAACACTGAAGCTTTCTTT
CDR3 protein: CASFARGMNTEAFF

CDR3 length: 13
D gene: -
clone size: -
J gene: TRBJ1-4
V gene: TRBV2
CDR3 DNA: TGTGCCAGTACTACCCGGCCGAATGAAAAACTGTTTTTT
CDR3 protein: CASTTRPNEKLFF

CDR3 length: 13
D gene: -
clone size: -
J gene: TRBJ1-1
V gene: TRBV10-3
CDR3 DNA: TGTGCCATCAGTGAAGAGGCCGATTCGGGAGCTTTCTTT
CDR3 protein: CAISEEADSGAFF

CDR3 length: 14
D gene: -
clone size: medium-sized
J gene: TRBJ2-5
V gene: TRBV21-1
CDR3 DNA: TGTGCCAGCAGCAAAGGGGCAGGGGAAGAGACCCAGTACTTC
CDR3 protein: CASSKGAGEETQYF

CDR3 length: 16
D gene: TRBD2
clone size: -
J gene: TRBJ2-1
V gene: TRBV7-9
CDR3 DNA: TGTGCCAGCAGCTTACCCATGGGACTAGCGGGGGGCGGGCAGTTCTTC
CDR3 protein: CASSLPMGLAGGGQFF

CDR3 length: 13
D gene: -
clone size: -
J gene: TRBJ1-1
V gene: TRBV28
CDR3 DNA: TGTGCCAGCAGGTCGACTCGGAGCACTGAAGCTTTCTTT
CDR3 protein: CASRSTRSTEAFF

CDR3 length: 16
D gene: TRBD1
clone size: few
J gene: TRBJ1-5
V gene: TRBV28
CDR3 DNA: TGTGCCAGCAGTTGGCAGGGACAGGTTAGCAATCAGCCCCAGCATTTT
CDR3 protein: CASSWQGQVSNQPQHF

CDR3 length: 14
D gene: -
clone size: -
J gene: TRBJ2-1
V gene: TRBV20-1
CDR3 DNA: TGCAGTGCTAGAACAGCCCGCTCCTACAATGAGCAGTTCTTC
CDR3 protein: CSARTARSYNEQFF

CDR3 length: 14
D gene: TRBD1
clone size: -
J gene: TRBJ2-7
V gene: TRBV6-1
CDR3 DNA: TGTGCCAGCAGTGAAGGGGGACAGACCTACGAGCAGTACTTC
CDR3 protein: CASSEGGQTYEQYF

CDR3 length: 19
D gene: TRBD1
clone size: few
J gene: TRBJ1-5
V gene: TRBV11-2
CDR3 DNA: TGTGCCAGCAGCTTAGACTCTACCAGGACAGGGGGCGCAGGTCAGCCCCAGCATTTT
CDR3 protein: CASSLDSTRTGGAGQPQHF